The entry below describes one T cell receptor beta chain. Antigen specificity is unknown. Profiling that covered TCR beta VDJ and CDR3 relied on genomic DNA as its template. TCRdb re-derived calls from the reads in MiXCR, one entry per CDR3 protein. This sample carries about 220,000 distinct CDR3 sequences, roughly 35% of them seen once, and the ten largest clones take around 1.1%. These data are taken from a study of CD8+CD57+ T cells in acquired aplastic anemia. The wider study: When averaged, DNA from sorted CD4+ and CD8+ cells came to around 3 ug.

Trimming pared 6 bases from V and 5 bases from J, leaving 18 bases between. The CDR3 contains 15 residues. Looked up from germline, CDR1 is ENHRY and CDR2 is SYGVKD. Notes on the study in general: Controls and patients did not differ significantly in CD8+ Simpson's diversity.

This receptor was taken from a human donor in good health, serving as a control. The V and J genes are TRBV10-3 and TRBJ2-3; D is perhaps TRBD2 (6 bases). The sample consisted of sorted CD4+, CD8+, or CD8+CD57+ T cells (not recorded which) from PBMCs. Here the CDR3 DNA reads TGTGCCATCAGACCTATGGGGGGATTGGGAGATACGCAGTATTTT. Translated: CAIRPMGGLGDTQYF.